Here is one T cell receptor (beta chain) with its context. This record belongs to a study of blood T cell repertoires in COVID-19. Whole-study context: Acute and convalescent COVID-19 specimens originated in the United States, Italy and Spain. PBMCs, B-cell-depleted T cells, or T cells provided the cDNA or gDNA that made up the material.

Under the authors' procedure: Estimation of nucleated cell counts was performed using reference gene primer amplification. Assay: immunoSEQ multiplex PCR; the TCRdb copy retains only in-frame clones and omits some. Clonal size and the V and J genes are those of that table, whereas D and trimming came from the DNA. Here the sample spans roughly 500,000 clones, roughly 85% being singletons. The clonotype originates from a human donor in a cohort sampled during active COVID-19. Sequences were obtained from peripheral blood.

The CDR3: CASSLSSLGHKIGNTIYF. In DNA form, the CDR3 reads TGTGCCAGCAGCTTATCCTCGCTGGGACACAAAATCGGAAACACCATATATTTT. The chain carries TRBV11-2 and TRBJ1-3, with D possibly TRBD1 on 6 matching bases. The CDR3 runs to 18 residues. V was clipped by 2 bases and J by 4 bases, with 21 bases between them. Germline-derived CDR1 and CDR2 are SGHAT and FQNNGV.